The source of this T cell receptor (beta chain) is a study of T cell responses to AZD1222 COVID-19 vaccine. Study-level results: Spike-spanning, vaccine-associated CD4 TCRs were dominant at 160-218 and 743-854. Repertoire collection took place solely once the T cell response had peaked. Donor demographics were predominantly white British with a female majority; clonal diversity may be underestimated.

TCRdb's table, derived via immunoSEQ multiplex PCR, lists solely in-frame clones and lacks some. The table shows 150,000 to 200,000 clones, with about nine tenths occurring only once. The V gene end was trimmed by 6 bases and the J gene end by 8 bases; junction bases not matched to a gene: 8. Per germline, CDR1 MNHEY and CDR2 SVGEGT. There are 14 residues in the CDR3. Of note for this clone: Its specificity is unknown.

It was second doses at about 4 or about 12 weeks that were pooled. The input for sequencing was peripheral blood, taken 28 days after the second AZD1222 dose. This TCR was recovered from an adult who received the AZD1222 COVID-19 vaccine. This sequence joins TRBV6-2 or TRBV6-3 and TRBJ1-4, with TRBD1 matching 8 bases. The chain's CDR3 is CASSSGGAREKLFF. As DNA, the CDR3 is TGTGCCAGCAGCTCAGGGGGCGCGAGAGAAAAACTGTTTTTT.